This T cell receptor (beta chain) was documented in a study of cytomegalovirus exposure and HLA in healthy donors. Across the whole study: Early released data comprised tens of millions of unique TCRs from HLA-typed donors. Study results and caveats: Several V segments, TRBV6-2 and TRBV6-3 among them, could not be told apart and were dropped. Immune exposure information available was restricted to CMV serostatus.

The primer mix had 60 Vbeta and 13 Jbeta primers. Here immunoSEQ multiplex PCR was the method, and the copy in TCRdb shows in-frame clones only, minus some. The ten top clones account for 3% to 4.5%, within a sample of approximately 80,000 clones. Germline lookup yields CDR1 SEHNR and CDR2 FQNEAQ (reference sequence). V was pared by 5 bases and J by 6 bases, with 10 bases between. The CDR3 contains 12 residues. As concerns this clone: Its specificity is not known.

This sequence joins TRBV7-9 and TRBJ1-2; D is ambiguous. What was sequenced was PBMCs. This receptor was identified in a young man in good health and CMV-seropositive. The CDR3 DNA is TGTGCCAGCAGCCCTTTACCAGATGGCTACACCTTC. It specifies CASSPLPDGYTF.